These 20 T cell receptor beta chains were all obtained from the same sample, sequenced in a study of CD8 T cells in Susac syndrome. Random hexamers primed reverse transcription of about 0.45 to 1 ug RNA. Each CDR3 protein gets one entry after TCRdb re-called the immunoSEQ multiplex PCR reads with MiXCR. The sample contains about 160,000 distinct CDR3 sequences, 95% to 96% of which appear only once. Sequenced material: CD4+ T cells from PBMCs. The receptors were gathered from a human donor with Susac syndrome.

The chain employs TRBV29-1 and TRBJ1-1; TRBD1 matches at 7 bases. The V and J ends lost 6 bases and 0 bases, in that order; junction bases with no gene match: 7. The length of the CDR3 is 14 residues. Germline V CDR1 and CDR2: SQVTM, ANQGSEA. The CDR3 region has the DNA TGCAGCGTCCTACCGGGACAGATGAACACTGAAGCTTTCTTT. Translating gives CSVLPGQMNTEAFF.

The V gene is TRBV12-3 or TRBV12-4, the J gene TRBJ1-2; TRBD1 aligns across 7 bases. The V and J ends lost 1 base and 0 bases, in that order; junction bases with no gene match: 14. The CDR3 length is 19 residues. CDR3 amino acids: CASSLDLRTPGQSNYGYTF. DNA of the CDR3: TGTGCCAGCAGTTTAGACTTAAGAACACCGGGACAGTCTAACTATGGCTACACCTTC.

J is TRBJ2-1 and V is TRBV3-1, with no clear D. Germline CDR1 reads LGHDT; CDR2 reads YNNKEL (reference sequence). With 1 base removed from V and 6 bases from J, the gap between germline ends came to 7 bases. The CDR3 is 13 amino acids. The CDR3: CASSQVAVNEQFF. The CDR3 coding sequence is TGTGCCAGCAGCCAAGTGGCGGTCAATGAGCAGTTCTTC.

The rearrangement uses TRBV15 and TRBJ1-4; possible D gene TRBD1, 6 bases. Germline CDR1 reads LNHNV; CDR2 reads YYDKDF (reference sequence). This CDR3 has 16 amino acids. V lost 0 bases to trimming and J lost 4 bases, with 12 bases between them. In DNA form, the CDR3 reads TGTGCCACCAGCAGAGAGGTGGACAGAGTTAATGAAAAACTGTTTTTT. Encoded protein: CATSREVDRVNEKLFF.

This rearrangement joins TRBV30 to TRBJ2-3; D gene uncertain. Deletions cut 0 bases from V and 8 bases from J, with 9 bases between. The CDR3 loop spans 12 amino acids. Germline V CDR1 and CDR2: GTSNPN, SVGIG (reference sequence). CDR3 sequence: CAWSVNVGTQYF. CDR3 DNA: TGTGCCTGGAGTGTCAATGTGGGTACGCAGTATTTT. The full variable domain, in which reference TRBV30 and TRBJ2-3 provide the parts outside the CDR3, is SQTIHQWPATLVQPVGSPLSLECTVEGTSNPNLYWYRQAAGRGLQLLFYSVGIGQISSEVPQNLSASRPQDRQFILSSKKLLLSDSGFYLCAWSVNVGTQYFGPGTRLTVL.

The chain combines TRBV7-9 with TRBJ2-3; 8 bases are a match to TRBD1. Germline lookup yields CDR1 SEHNR and CDR2 FQNEAQ (reference sequence). CDR3 length equals 15 residues. The V and J ends lost 4 bases and 0 bases, in that order; junction bases with no gene match: 3. The CDR3 reads CASSSTGGSTDTQYF. DNA of the CDR3: TGTGCCAGCAGCTCTACAGGGGGAAGCACAGATACGCAGTATTTT.

This clonotype was observed once. The chain uses TRBV30 and TRBJ2-7; D is uncertain. The germline V gene has CDR1 GTSNPN and CDR2 SVGIG (reference sequence). CDR3 length: 11 residues. Trimming removed 4 bases from V and 4 bases from J, with 8 bases in between. DNA for the CDR3: TGTGCCTGGACCCCAGGATACGAGCAGTACTTC. Amino acids: CAWTPGYEQYF.

The gene calls are TRBV28 and TRBJ1-2; 7 bases agree with TRBD1. Trimming cost V 5 bases and J 2 bases; bases outside gene matches: 14. The CDR3 is 17 residues long. From germline, CDR1 is MDHEN and CDR2 SYDVKM. CDR3 bases: TGTGCCAGCAGTACCCCGGGACAGACACTATTCAACTATGGCTACACCTTC. Translated, it gives CASSTPGQTLFNYGYTF.

The rearrangement links TRBV20-1 to TRBJ1-1; D is possibly TRBD1 (5 bases). The CDR3 is 13 residues long. V dropped 6 bases and J dropped 4 bases, with 15 bases sitting between them. CDR1 is DFQATT, CDR2 SNEGSKA, per germline (reference sequence). CDR3 DNA: TGCAGTGCATATCAGGGTGCTGGCACTGAAGCTTTCTTT. Amino acids: CSAYQGAGTEAFF.

The V gene is TRBV7-2, the J gene TRBJ2-3; 13 bases are a match to TRBD2. The CDR3 covers 16 residues. Germline-derived CDR1 and CDR2 are SGHTA and FQGNSA. The V segment lost 5 bases and the J segment 3 bases; nucleotides outside the gene matches: 5. CDR3 region: CASSLRLAGGTDTQYF. CDR3 sequence (DNA): TGTGCCAGCAGCCTCCGACTAGCGGGGGGAACAGATACGCAGTATTTT.

The rearrangement links TRBV3-1 to TRBJ2-1; 7 nucleotides agree with TRBD2. Trimming removed 4 bases from V and 4 bases from J; junction bases left unmatched: 10. From germline, CDR1 is LGHDT and CDR2 YNNKEL (reference sequence). The CDR3 sequence is 16 residues long. DNA for the CDR3: TGTGCCAGCAGCCTAAACACTCCCGGGGGGTACAATGAGCAGTTCTTC. This gives the protein CASSLNTPGGYNEQFF.

Regarding this clonotype: The junction departs from germline at one end; a sequencing error may be responsible. The chain is built from TRBV7-2 and TRBJ1-1, with unresolved D. Per the germline V gene, CDR1 is SGHTA and CDR2 is FQGNSA. The CDR3 has 16 residues. The CDR3 coding sequence is TGTGCCAGCAGCTTAGTATCAGGTCGCAGGAACGCTGAAGCTTTCTTT. This translates into CASSLVSGRRNAEAFF.

The chain carries TRBV27 and TRBJ2-3, with 8 bases identical to TRBD1. V lost 5 bases to trimming and J lost 9 bases; unmatched junction nucleotides: 4. Germline CDR1 reads MNHEY; CDR2 reads SMNVEV (reference sequence). The CDR3 contains 12 residues. For the CDR3, the DNA is TGTGCCAGCAGTCCAGACAGGGGAACGCAGTATTTT. Translated: CASSPDRGTQYF.

The chain carries TRBV20-1 and TRBJ2-5; TRBD1 is a possible D gene (5 bases). This CDR3 region has 11 residues. Trimming pared 8 bases from V and 4 bases from J, leaving 11 bases between. Germline CDR1 reads DFQATT; CDR2 reads SNEGSKA (reference sequence). Here the CDR3 DNA reads TGCAGTATCTCTAGGGGAGAGACCCAGTACTTC. This gives the protein CSISRGETQYF.

V is TRBV4-3 and J is TRBJ2-4; D might be TRBD2 (5 bases). Germline V CDR1 and CDR2: LGHNA, YSLEER. V was trimmed by 6 bases and J by 1 base, leaving 13 bases between them. The length of the CDR3 is 15 residues. CDR3 residues: CASSRGGLAKNIQYF. The DNA of the CDR3 is TGCGCCAGCAGTCGCGGCGGGCTGGCCAAAAACATTCAGTACTTC.

V and J are TRBV7-9 and TRBJ2-7; maybe TRBD1 (5 bases). CDR3 length equals 14 residues. The V and J ends lost 3 bases and 4 bases respectively, with 13 bases between them. Germline loops: CDR1 SEHNR, CDR2 FQNEAQ (reference sequence). This CDR3 reads CASSFSNQGYEQYV. The CDR3 nucleotides are TGTGCCAGCAGCTTCTCGAACCAGGGTTACGAGCAGTACGTC.

Written as DNA, the CDR3 is TGTGCCAGCAGTGAAGACCGGCCAGATACGCAGTATTTT. Protein sequence: CASSEDRPDTQYF. This rearrangement joins TRBV2 to TRBJ2-3; no reliable D call. V was pared by 1 base and J by 4 bases, with 6 bases between. The CDR3 extends over 13 amino acids. Germline lookup yields CDR1 SNHLY and CDR2 FYNNEI.

J is TRBJ2-3 and V is TRBV28; D perhaps matches TRBD2 (6 bases). The germline V gene has CDR1 MDHEN and CDR2 SYDVKM. This CDR3 spans 13 amino acids. V was shortened by 4 bases and J by 5 bases, with 10 bases between the two germline ends. CDR3 DNA sequence: TGTGCCAGCAGTTCCCCGGGAGTAGATACGCAGTATTTT. It yields the protein CASSSPGVDTQYF.

The CDR3 reads CASSLLPDREAFF. CDR3 nucleotides: TGCGCCAGCAGCTTGTTGCCCGACAGGGAAGCTTTCTTT. The chain uses TRBV5-1 and TRBJ1-1; possibly TRBD1 for D (6 bases). Germline CDR1 reads SGHRS; CDR2 reads YFSETQ. This CDR3 comprises 13 residues. Trimming took off 1 base at V and 8 bases at J, with 12 bases between the two ends.

The V gene is TRBV5-6, the J gene TRBJ2-2; D is unclear. This CDR3 has 11 residues. Trimming took 1 base from V and 6 from J, leaving 1 base between them. CDR1 is SGHDT, CDR2 YYEEEE, per germline. CDR3 amino acids: CASSLPGELFF. In DNA form, the CDR3 reads TGTGCCAGCAGCTTGCCCGGGGAGCTGTTTTTT.